The entry below describes one T cell receptor beta chain. Produced via immunoSEQ multiplex PCR; TCRdb's table is partial and in-frame only. This repertoire shows roughly 48,000 clones, almost 95% found once; its top ten account for more than 0.7%. Germline values: CDR1 GTSNPN, CDR2 SVGIG (reference sequence). Trimming shortened V by 1 base and J by 8 bases, and 11 bases separated the two germline ends. The CDR3 loop spans 12 amino acids. This entry is derived from a study of T cell changes during pregnancy in multiple sclerosis. This chain links TRBV30 with TRBJ1-2; D is unresolved. This sequence originates from a female donor in good health, enrolled as a control in a pregnancy study. Sequencing was performed on CD4+ T cells from peripheral blood mononuclear cells, taken in the second trimester of pregnancy. In DNA, the CDR3 is TGTGCCTGGAGTGAATCCGCTCGGGGCTACACCTTC. Translating it yields CAWSESARGYTF.